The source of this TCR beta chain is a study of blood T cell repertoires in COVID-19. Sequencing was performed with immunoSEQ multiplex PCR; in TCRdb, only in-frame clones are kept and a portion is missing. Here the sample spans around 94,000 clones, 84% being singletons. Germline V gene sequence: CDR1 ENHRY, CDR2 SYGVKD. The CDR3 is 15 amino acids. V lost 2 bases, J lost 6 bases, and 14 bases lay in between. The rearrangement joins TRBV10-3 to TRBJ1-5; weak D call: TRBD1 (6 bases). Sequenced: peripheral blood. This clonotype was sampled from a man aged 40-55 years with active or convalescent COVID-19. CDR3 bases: TGTGCCATCAGTGAGGGAACAGGGACGGGTCAGCCCCAGCATTTT. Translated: CAISEGTGTGQPQHF.